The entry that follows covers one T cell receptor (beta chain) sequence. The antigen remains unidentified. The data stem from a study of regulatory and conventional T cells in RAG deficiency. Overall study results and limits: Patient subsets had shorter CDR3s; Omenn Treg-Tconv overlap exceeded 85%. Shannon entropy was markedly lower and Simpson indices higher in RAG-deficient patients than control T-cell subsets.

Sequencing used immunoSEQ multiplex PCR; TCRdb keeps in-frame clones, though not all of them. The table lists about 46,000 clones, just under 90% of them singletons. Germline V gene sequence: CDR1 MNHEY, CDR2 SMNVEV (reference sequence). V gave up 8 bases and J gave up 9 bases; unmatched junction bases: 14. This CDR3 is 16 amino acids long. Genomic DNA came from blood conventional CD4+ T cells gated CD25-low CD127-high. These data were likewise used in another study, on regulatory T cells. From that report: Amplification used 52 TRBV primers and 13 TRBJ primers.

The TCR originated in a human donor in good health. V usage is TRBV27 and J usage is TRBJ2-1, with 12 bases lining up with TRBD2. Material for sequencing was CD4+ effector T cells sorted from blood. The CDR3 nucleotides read TGTGCCAGCGGGTCTAGGCGGACTAGCGGGATCAGTGAGCAGTTCTTC. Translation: CASGSRRTSGISEQFF.